A selection of T cell receptor beta chains follows, all from one sample in a study of T cell responses to AZD1222 COVID-19 vaccine. Repertoires were generated with immunoSEQ multiplex PCR, while TCRdb's copy carries only in-frame clones and drops some. This sample yields about 100,000 clones, of which around 84% are seen a single time; roughly 3% belongs to the top ten. Here the sequenced sample was peripheral blood, taken on day 0 of AZD1222 vaccination. Receptors were obtained from an adult in good health. Each CDR3 is given with its conserved first and last residue. Fields, in order: J gene, clone size, V gene, D gene, CDR3 DNA, CDR3 protein. A D gene is named only where the DNA matches it firmly. Some rows mark clone size as missing; the rest say once, few, many or name a class of expanded clone.

>TRBJ1-2|.|TRBV28|.
TGTGCCAGCAGCCCCCCCCGGGCGGGTGGCTATGGCTACACCTTC
CASSPPRAGGYGYTF
>TRBJ1-5|once|TRBV6-1|.
TGTGCCAGCAGTGAACTTCTGGTGGGAAGCAATCAGCCCCAGCATTTT
CASSELLVGSNQPQHF
>TRBJ2-2|.|TRBV5-4|.
TGTGCCAGCAGCTCTACGAACACCGGGGAGCTGTTTTTT
CASSSTNTGELFF
>TRBJ2-3|.|TRBV6-4|.
TGTGCCAGCAGTGAAAAAGGGCACCGAGACACAGATACGCAGTATTTT
CASSEKGHRDTDTQYF
>TRBJ2-7|.|TRBV19|.
TGTGCCAGTAGTACAACAGGGTTCTACGAGCAGTACTTC
CASSTTGFYEQYF
>TRBJ2-7|.|TRBV6-5|.
TGTGCCAGCAGTTACGGAGCAGCGACCTCCTACGAGCAGTACTTC
CASSYGAATSYEQYF
>TRBJ1-2|.|TRBV2|TRBD1
TGTGCCAGCAGCCGGGACAGGGGGCCTTACTATGGCTACACCTTC
CASSRDRGPYYGYTF
>TRBJ1-5|once|TRBV5-1|.
TGCGCCAGCAGCTTGGAAGGGGTCGGCAATCAGCCCCAGCATTTT
CASSLEGVGNQPQHF
>TRBJ2-3|.|TRBV5-4|TRBD2
TGTGCCAGCAGCTTACTAGCGGGAACCACAGATACGCAGTATTTT
CASSLLAGTTDTQYF
>TRBJ2-7|once|TRBV11-2|.
TGTGCCAGCAGCCGCGGGACGAAGACCTACGAGCAGTACTTC
CASSRGTKTYEQYF
>TRBJ1-2|.|TRBV4-1|TRBD1
TGCGCCAGCAGCCACGCGGGGACAGGGGATGGCTACACCTTC
CASSHAGTGDGYTF
>TRBJ1-2|.|TRBV6-5|TRBD1
TGTGCCAGCAGTTACACAGGGGTGGATGGCTACACCTTC
CASSYTGVDGYTF
>TRBJ1-4|.|TRBV2|TRBD1
TGTGCCAGCAGCGGAAACAGGGGGCCAAATGAAAAACTGTTTTTT
CASSGNRGPNEKLFF
>TRBJ2-1|.|TRBV3-1/TRBV3-2|.
TGTGCCAGCAGCCAAGTTGACGGTCACTCCTACAATGAGCAGTTCTTC
CASSQVDGHSYNEQFF
>TRBJ2-7|.|TRBV7-9|.
TGTGCCATCCAGCTTCCCTCCTACGAGCAGTACTTC
CAIQLPSYEQYF
>TRBJ2-7|.|TRBV3-1/TRBV3-2|.
TGTGCCAGCAGCCAAGTGACACAAGGGTGGGGCGAGCAGTACTTC
CASSQVTQGWGEQYF
>TRBJ1-6|.|TRBV4-2|TRBD1
TGTGCCAGCAGCACTGGACAGGGAGATTCACCCCTCCACTTT
CASSTGQGDSPLHF
>TRBJ2-7|.|TRBV5-5|.
TGTGCCAGCAGCTTGATCAGGCAAAGGCCTTCCTACGAGCAGTACTTC
CASSLIRQRPSYEQYF
>TRBJ1-1|few|TRBV18|TRBD1
TGTGCCAGCTCACCCGACAGGGTCGTCACTGAAGCTTTCTTT
CASSPDRVVTEAFF
>TRBJ2-3|.|TRBV4-1|.
TGCGCCAGCAGCCAAGGGTGGGCCGGGAGTTTCACAGATACGCAGTATTTT
CASSQGWAGSFTDTQYF
>TRBJ2-5|.|TRBV30|.
TGTGCCTGGAGTTTAGGGCGGGAGACCCAGTACTTC
CAWSLGRETQYF
>TRBJ2-7|.|TRBV23-1|TRBD1
TGCGCCAGCAGTCTAGGTGACAGGGACTCCTACGAGCAGTACTTC
CASSLGDRDSYEQYF
>TRBJ2-5|.|TRBV5-6|.
TGTGCCAGCAGCTGGACCCATCTCGGGACCCAGTACTTC
CASSWTHLGTQYF
>TRBJ2-1|.|TRBV3-1/TRBV3-2|.
TGTGCCAGCAGCCAAGGTTCAGGGATCCACAATGAGCAGTTCTTC
CASSQGSGIHNEQFF
>TRBJ1-6|.|TRBV28|TRBD1
TGTGCCAGCAGTCCGACAGGGGGCGGGGAGTCACCCCTCCACTTT
CASSPTGGGESPLHF
>TRBJ2-7|few|TRBV6-5|.
TGTGCCAGCAGTCCCCGTAGAGGGGACGAGCAGTACTTC
CASSPRRGDEQYF
>TRBJ1-5|.|TRBV3-1/TRBV3-2|.
TGTGCCAGCAGCCTCGAAGGGAACAATCAGCCCCAGCATTTT
CASSLEGNNQPQHF
>TRBJ2-5|.|TRBV28|.
TGTGCCAGCAGTTCGCCAAAACCCCCGAAGACCCAGTACTTC
CASSSPKPPKTQYF
>TRBJ2-1|few|TRBV6-6|TRBD2
TGTGCCAGCGACCCCCTAGCGGGGGGGGTGGATGAGCAGTTCTTC
CASDPLAGGVDEQFF
>TRBJ2-3|.|TRBV9|TRBD1
TGTGCCAGCAGCGTAAGGACAGGGTACCTGAGCACAGATACGCAGTATTTT
CASSVRTGYLSTDTQYF
>TRBJ2-7|.|TRBV4-1|.
TGCGCCAGCAGCCAAGAGAGGTGGGGGTACTCCTACGAGCAGTACTTC
CASSQERWGYSYEQYF
>TRBJ2-2|few|TRBV27|.
TGTGCCAGCAGGAGGGCAGGGGCGAACACCGGGGAGCTGTTTTTT
CASRRAGANTGELFF
>TRBJ1-2|.|TRBV11-2|TRBD1
TGTGCCAGCAGCCTAGAGGACAGGGTTCTTTATGGCTACACCTTC
CASSLEDRVLYGYTF
>TRBJ1-1|.|TRBV6-5|.
TGTGCCAGCAGTTACTCACCGGGAGGGGACACTGAAGCTTTCTTT
CASSYSPGGDTEAFF
>TRBJ2-7|.|TRBV6-5|TRBD2
TGTGCCAGCATCAGCGGGGGTACCTACGAGCAGTACTTC
CASISGGTYEQYF
>TRBJ1-3|few|TRBV27|.
TGTGCCAGCAATAGTCCTCATCAGGGTGCTGGAAACACCATATATTTT
CASNSPHQGAGNTIYF
>TRBJ1-5|.|TRBV6-5|.
TGTGCCAGCACCGGGGGAGGCGCTCAGCCCCAGCATTTT
CASTGGGAQPQHF
>TRBJ1-6|.|TRBV5-1|.
TGCGCCAGCAGCCGAGACGGGTGGTCACCCCTCCACTTT
CASSRDGWSPLHF
>TRBJ2-5|.|TRBV4-1|.
TGCGCCAGCAGCCAGGAGGGAGAGACCCAGTACTTC
CASSQEGETQYF
>TRBJ2-1|.|TRBV6-6|TRBD1
TGTGCCAGCAGTCCCACACCCGGACAGGGAAAAGCGGAAATCTCCTACAATGAGCAGTTCTTC
CASSPTPGQGKAEISYNEQFF
>TRBJ2-5|.|TRBV6-6|.
TGTGCCAGCAGTCGCGAAGAAGCCCAGTACTTC
CASSREEAQYF
>TRBJ2-5|.|TRBV29-1|.
TGCAGCACTAACACCGGGACCTCAGGGGAGACCCAGTACTTC
CSTNTGTSGETQYF
>TRBJ2-7|.|TRBV6-1|.
TGTGCCAGCAGCAACGGCGGGTCTGGATCTGGCGAGCAGTACTTC
CASSNGGSGSGEQYF
>TRBJ2-1|few|TRBV7-8|.
TGTGCCAGCAGCCCGGCGGGCCCCCAACACTACAATGAGCAGTTCTTC
CASSPAGPQHYNEQFF
>TRBJ2-7|.|TRBV6-5|TRBD1
TGTGCCAGCACCGATGGGACAGGGGACGTCTACGAGCAGTACTTC
CASTDGTGDVYEQYF
>TRBJ1-6|.|TRBV4-3|.
TGCGCCAGCAGCCAAGATTCGGCCCTTCGTTCCCTCCACTTT
CASSQDSALRSLHF
>TRBJ2-2|.|TRBV24-1|.
TGTGCCACCAGTGATCCCTCAGGGGCGAACACCGGGGAGCTGTTTTTT
CATSDPSGANTGELFF
>TRBJ2-5|once|TRBV6-2/TRBV6-3|.
TGTGCCAGCAGCCGTGATGGGGAGACCCAGTACTTC
CASSRDGETQYF
>TRBJ1-5|.|TRBV6-5|TRBD1
TGTGCCAGCAGTTACAATGGACAGGGTAGTCAGCCCCAGCATTTT
CASSYNGQGSQPQHF
>TRBJ1-5|few|TRBV20-1|.
TGCAGTGCTGGTGAATTGCATCAGCCCCAGCATTTT
CSAGELHQPQHF
>TRBJ1-1|.|TRBV7-2|.
TGTGCCAGCAGCTTACTTGAGCGCACTGAAGCTTTCTTT
CASSLLERTEAFF
>TRBJ2-3|.|TRBV9|.
TGTGCCAGCAGCGTAGCCGCCAGCCACACAGATACGCAGTATTTT
CASSVAASHTDTQYF
>TRBJ2-6|.|TRBV2|.
TGTGCCAGCAGTGTTGGCAGGGCGGGCTCTGGGGCCAACGTCCTGACTTTC
CASSVGRAGSGANVLTF
>TRBJ2-1|.|TRBV13|.
TGTGCCAGCAGCTTAGCAGGGTCCTACAATGAGCAGTTCTTC
CASSLAGSYNEQFF
>TRBJ1-6|.|TRBV25-1|TRBD1
TGTGCCAGCGGGGGACAGGCCGCCGGGACTGGTTCACCCCTCCACTTT
CASGGQAAGTGSPLHF
>TRBJ1-1|few|TRBV12-3/TRBV12-4|.
TGTGCCAGCAGTTTAGGGCCCACTGAAGCTTTCTTT
CASSLGPTEAFF
>TRBJ2-5|.|TRBV4-2|.
TGTCCCCCCACCCAAGCACCCCACGGCCGGGGGCAAGAGACCCAGTACTTC
CPPTQAPHGRGQETQYF